This TCR beta chain was observed in a study of Graves' ophthalmopathy and Graves' hyperthyroidism. Trimming left V 3 bases short and J 4 bases short, with 14 bases between. The CDR3 loop spans 16 amino acids. Looked up from germline, CDR1 is KGHDR and CDR2 is SFDVKD. Ten or more counts support this clonotype. Amplified TCR beta CDR3 regions were obtained using RNA transcripts as template. An opening RT-PCR round employed HTBI primers and preceded a second-round multiplex PCR. TCRdb re-called the multiplex PCR reads through MiXCR, storing one row per CDR3 protein. The sample has 580,000 or so distinct CDR3 sequences, 35% to 45% seen once; the top ten hold about 4.2%.

This TCR came from an adult man with Graves' hyperthyroidism. V and J are TRBV24-1 and TRBJ2-2; D is uncertain. Sample: peripheral blood or thyroid tissue (not recorded which). CDR3: CATSDRGIASTGELFF. DNA of the CDR3: TGTGCCACCAGTGATAGAGGAATTGCGAGCACCGGGGAGCTGTTTTTT.